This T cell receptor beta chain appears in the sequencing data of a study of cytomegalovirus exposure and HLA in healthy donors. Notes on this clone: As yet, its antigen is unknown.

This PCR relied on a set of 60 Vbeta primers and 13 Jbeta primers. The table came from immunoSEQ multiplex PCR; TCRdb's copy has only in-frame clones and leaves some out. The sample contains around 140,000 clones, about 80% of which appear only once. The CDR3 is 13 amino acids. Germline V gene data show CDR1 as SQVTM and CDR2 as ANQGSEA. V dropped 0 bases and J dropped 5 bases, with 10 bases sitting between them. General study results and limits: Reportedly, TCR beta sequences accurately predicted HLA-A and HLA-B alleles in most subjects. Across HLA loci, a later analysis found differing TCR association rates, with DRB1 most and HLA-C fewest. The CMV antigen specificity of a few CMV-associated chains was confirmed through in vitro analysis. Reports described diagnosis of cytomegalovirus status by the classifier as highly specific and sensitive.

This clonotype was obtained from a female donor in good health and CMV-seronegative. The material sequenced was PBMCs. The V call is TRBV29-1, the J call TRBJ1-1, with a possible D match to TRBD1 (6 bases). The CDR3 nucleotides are TGCAGCGTTGAAGAGAACAGGGATACTGAAGCTTTCTTT. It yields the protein CSVEENRDTEAFF.